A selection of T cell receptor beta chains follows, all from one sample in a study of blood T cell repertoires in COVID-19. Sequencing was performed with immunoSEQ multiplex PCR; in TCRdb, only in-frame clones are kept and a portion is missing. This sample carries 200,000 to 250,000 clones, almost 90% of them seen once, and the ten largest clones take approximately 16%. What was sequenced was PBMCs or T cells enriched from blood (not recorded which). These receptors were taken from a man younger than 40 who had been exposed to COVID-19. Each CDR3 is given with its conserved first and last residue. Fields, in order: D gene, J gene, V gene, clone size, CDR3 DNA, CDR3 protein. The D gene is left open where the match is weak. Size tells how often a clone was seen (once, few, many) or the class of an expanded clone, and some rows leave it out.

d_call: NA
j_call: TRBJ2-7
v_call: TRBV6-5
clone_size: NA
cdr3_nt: TGTGCCAGCAAACAGGGAGGGCTAACCTACGAGCAGTACTTC
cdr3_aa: CASKQGGLTYEQYF

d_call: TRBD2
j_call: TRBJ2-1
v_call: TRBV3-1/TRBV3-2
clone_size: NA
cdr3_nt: TGTGCCAGCAGCCACGGGACTAGGAACGTTGAGCAGTTCTTC
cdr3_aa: CASSHGTRNVEQFF

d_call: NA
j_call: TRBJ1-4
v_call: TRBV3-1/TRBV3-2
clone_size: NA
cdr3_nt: TGTGCCAGCAGCGACAAGGACCTCGGGAGTGAAAAACTGTTTTTT
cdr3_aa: CASSDKDLGSEKLFF

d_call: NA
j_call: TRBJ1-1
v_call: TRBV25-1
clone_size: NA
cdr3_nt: TGTGCCAGCAGTGTTCGGGGGGGAACTGAAGCTTTCTTT
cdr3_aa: CASSVRGGTEAFF

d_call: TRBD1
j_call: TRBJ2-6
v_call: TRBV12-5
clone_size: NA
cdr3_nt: TGTGCTAGTGGATCCGGACAGGGAATTTCTGGGGCCAACGTCCTGACTTTC
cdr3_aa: CASGSGQGISGANVLTF

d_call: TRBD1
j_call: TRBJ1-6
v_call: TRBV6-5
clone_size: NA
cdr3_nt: TGTGCCAGCAGTTACTCGTGGGACAGTCGTTCACCCCTCCACTTT
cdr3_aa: CASSYSWDSRSPLHF

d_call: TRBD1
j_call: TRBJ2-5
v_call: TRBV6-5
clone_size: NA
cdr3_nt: TGTGCCAGCAGTTACGGGACAGGAGAAGAGACCCAGTACTTC
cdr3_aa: CASSYGTGEETQYF

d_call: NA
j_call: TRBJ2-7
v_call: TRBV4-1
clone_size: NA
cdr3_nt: TGCGCCAGCAGCCTTTTCCCAGGGCGGGAAGGGGACTCCTACGAGCAGTACTTC
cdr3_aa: CASSLFPGREGDSYEQYF

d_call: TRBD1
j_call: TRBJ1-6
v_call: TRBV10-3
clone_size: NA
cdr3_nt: TGTGCCATCAGAGGGACAGGGGGTTCACCCCTCCACTTT
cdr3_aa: CAIRGTGGSPLHF

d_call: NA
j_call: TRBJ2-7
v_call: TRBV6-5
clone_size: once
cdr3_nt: TGTGCCAGCAGCCGAGGTACCCACACCTCCTACGAGCAGTACTTC
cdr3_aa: CASSRGTHTSYEQYF

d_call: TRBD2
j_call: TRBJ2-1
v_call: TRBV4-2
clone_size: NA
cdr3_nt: TGTGCCAGCAGCCTCCAGACTAGCGGCCTGTACAATGAGCAGTTCTTC
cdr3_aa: CASSLQTSGLYNEQFF

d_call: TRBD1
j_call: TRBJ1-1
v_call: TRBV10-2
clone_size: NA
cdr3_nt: TGCGCCAGCAGCGGATGGGACAGGGACGCTGAAGCTTTCTTT
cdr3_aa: CASSGWDRDAEAFF

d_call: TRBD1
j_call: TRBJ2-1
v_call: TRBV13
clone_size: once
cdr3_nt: TGTGCCAGCAGCTTAGGTGGACAGGTTGAGCAGTTCTTC
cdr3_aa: CASSLGGQVEQFF

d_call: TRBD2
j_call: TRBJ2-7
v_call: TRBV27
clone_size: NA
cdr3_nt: TGTGCCAGCAGCCCGGGGACTAATTCCTACGAGCAGTACTTC
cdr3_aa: CASSPGTNSYEQYF

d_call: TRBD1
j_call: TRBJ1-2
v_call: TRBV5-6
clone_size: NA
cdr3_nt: TGTGCCAGCAGTTTTGCCGGGACAGATGGCTACACCTTC
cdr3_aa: CASSFAGTDGYTF

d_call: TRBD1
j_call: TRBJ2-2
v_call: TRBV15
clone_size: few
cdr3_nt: TGTGCCACCAGCAGACCTGGACAGGGTCGATACACCGGGGAGCTGTTTTTT
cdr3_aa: CATSRPGQGRYTGELFF

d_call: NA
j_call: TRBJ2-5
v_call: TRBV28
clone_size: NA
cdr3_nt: TGTGCCAGCAGACGCAGGGGATCCGAGACCCAGTACTTC
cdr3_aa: CASRRRGSETQYF

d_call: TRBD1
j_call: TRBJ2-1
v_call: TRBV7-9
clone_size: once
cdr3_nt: TGTGCCAGCAGCTTAGCGGGGACAGGGGGCAGGATGGAGCAGTTCTTC
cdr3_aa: CASSLAGTGGRMEQFF

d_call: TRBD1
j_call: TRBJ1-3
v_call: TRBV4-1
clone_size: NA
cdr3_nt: TGCGCCAGCAGCCAAGTTGAGGGGGCGCCTTCAAGCTCTGGAAACACCATATATTTT
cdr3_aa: CASSQVEGAPSSSGNTIYF